This TCR beta chain was sequenced in a study of cytomegalovirus exposure and HLA in healthy donors. Sequencing used immunoSEQ multiplex PCR; TCRdb keeps in-frame clones, though not all of them. The sample yields some 170,000 clones, around 85% seen once. Study findings and constraints: Rare TCR sequences dominated, though some public TCRs recurred in many donors. The study put some 150 TCR beta chains on its list as cytomegalovirus-associated.

The CDR3 totals 15 residues. The germline V gene has CDR1 MDHEN and CDR2 SYDVKM. Trimming cost V 7 bases and J 5 bases, with 20 bases left between them. As concerns this clone: Its specificity is not known.

V gene TRBV28 combines with J gene TRBJ1-2; D is undetermined. Sequences were obtained from PBMCs. The sequence was obtained from a woman aged 25 to 39 in good health and CMV-seronegative. This chain's CDR3 is CASTLYGSGGYGYTF. The CDR3 coding sequence is TGTGCCAGCACCCTTTATGGTTCCGGCGGATATGGCTACACCTTC.